Following are 22 T cell receptor beta chains from one sample sequenced in a study of T cell repertoires in cytomegalovirus infection. TCRdb called the reads again in MiXCR, with one record for every CDR3 protein. Of about 150,000 distinct CDR3 sequences listed, less than 25% were seen once; the top ten hold 10% to 11%. What was sequenced was PBMCs. Every receptor here comes from a human donor in good health (CMV status not recorded). Some clones in this sample may be carry-over from other donors' samples.

This clonotype was recorded many times. This rearrangement joins TRBV6-6 to TRBJ1-5; TRBD1 is a possible D gene (6 bases). The CDR3 sequence is 16 residues long. Per germline, CDR1 MNHNY and CDR2 SVGAGI (reference sequence). The V end lost 4 bases, the J end lost 0 bases, and 13 bases lay between the germline ends. Here the CDR3 DNA reads TGTGCCAGCAGTTTTGGACAGACCCTTAGCAATCAGCCCCAGCATTTT. As protein: CASSFGQTLSNQPQHF.

This clonotype came up a few times. The chain combines TRBV28 with TRBJ2-7; no reliable D call. The CDR3 is made up of 12 amino acids. V lost 3 bases and J lost 4, with 7 bases in between. CDR1 is MDHEN, CDR2 SYDVKM, per germline. CDR3 bases: TGTGCCAGCAGTTTGCCTCAATACGAGCAGTACTTC. The encoded protein is CASSLPQYEQYF.

The CDR3 sequence is CSARDIGTSGRLTNEQFF. In DNA form, the CDR3 reads TGCAGTGCTAGAGATATTGGGACTAGCGGGAGGTTGACCAATGAGCAGTTCTTC. The chain couples TRBV20-1 to TRBJ2-1; 15 bases agree with TRBD2. CDR3 length equals 18 residues. Trimming removed 0 bases from V and 6 bases from J; junction bases left unmatched: 9. The V gene's germline CDR1 is DFQATT and CDR2 SNEGSKA (reference sequence).

This clonotype was picked up many times. The J gene is TRBJ2-3, the V gene TRBV7-2, with unresolved D. CDR1 is SGHTA, CDR2 FQGNSA, per germline. The CDR3 totals 13 residues. V shed 4 bases and J shed 2 bases, with 7 bases lying between them. As DNA, the CDR3 is TGTGCCAGCAGCTCTACTTACACAGATACGCAGTATTTT. Its translation is CASSSTYTDTQYF.

This chain joins TRBV5-1 and TRBJ1-4; D gene uncertain. In germline, CDR1 is SGHRS, CDR2 YFSETQ. V was shortened by 4 bases and J by 5 bases, with 12 bases between the two germline ends. The CDR3 totals 14 residues. The CDR3 reads CASSKQLANEKLFF. The CDR3 bases are TGCGCCAGCAGCAAACAGTTGGCAAATGAAAAACTGTTTTTT. Full variable domain (missing parts from reference TRBV5-1 and TRBJ1-4): KAGVTQTPRYLIKTRGQQVTLSCSPISGHRSVSWYQQTPGQGLQFLFEYFSETQRNKGNFPGRFSGRQFSNSRSEMNVSTLELGDSALYLCASSKQLANEKLFFGSGTQLSVL.

This chain connects TRBV28 to TRBJ1-2; D is ambiguous. V was clipped by 3 bases and J by 3 bases, with 8 bases between them. Germline V lookup: CDR1 MDHEN, CDR2 SYDVKM. This CDR3 has 13 amino acids. CDR3 residues: CASSFRQDYGYTF. The CDR3 region has the DNA TGTGCCAGCAGTTTTCGGCAGGACTATGGCTACACCTTC.

Regarding this clonotype: This may come from a read error, since a much larger clone is one base off. This chain joins TRBV6-6 and TRBJ1-5; the match to TRBD1 covers 7 bases. Germline V gene lookup returns CDR1 MNHNY and CDR2 SVGAGI (reference sequence). Trimming at V came to 8 bases and at J to 7 bases, leaving 11 bases not matched to a gene. The CDR3 runs 14 residues. CDR3 sequence reads: CASGSRQGGQPQHF. In DNA form, the CDR3 reads TGTGCCAGCGGTTCAAGACAGGGAGGACAGCCCCAGCATTTT.

This clonotype showed up many times. The chain recombines TRBV7-9 with TRBJ2-7, with D possibly called TRBD1 or TRBD2 (6 bases each). The CDR3 is made up of 13 amino acids. V lost 11 bases and J lost 5, with 19 bases in between. The germline V gene encodes CDR1 SEHNR and CDR2 FQNEAQ (reference sequence). The CDR3 here is CASRGGGKDEQYF. Here the CDR3 DNA reads TGTGCCTCCAGAGGAGGGGGAAAAGACGAGCAGTACTTC.

This clonotype showed up just a few times. V usage is TRBV27 and J usage is TRBJ1-6, with 9 bases identical to TRBD1. V lost 6 bases to trimming and J lost 8 bases; unmatched junction nucleotides: 2. CDR1 and CDR2 (germline): MNHEY, SMNVEV (reference sequence). CDR3 length: 13 residues. The CDR3 reads CASSRQGDSPLHF. CDR3 sequence (DNA): TGTGCCAGCAGCCGACAGGGGGATTCACCCCTCCACTTT.

In this sample, this clonotype turned up a few times. This chain connects TRBV7-9 to TRBJ1-1; D not resolved. Germline V gene sequence: CDR1 SEHNR, CDR2 FQNEAQ (reference sequence). Trimming shortened V by 6 bases and J by 4 bases, and 15 bases separated the two germline ends. This CDR3 region has 14 residues. DNA for the CDR3: TGTGCCAGCAGTCTCACTACGGAAGTCACTGAAGCTTTCTTT. Protein product: CASSLTTEVTEAFF.

This clonotype was detected a few times. The chain has TRBV20-1 and TRBJ1-1; possibly TRBD1 for D (5 bases). V was trimmed by 1 base and J by 7 bases, leaving 10 bases between them. Germline CDR1 is DFQATT and CDR2 is SNEGSKA (reference sequence). The CDR3 sequence is 12 residues long. The CDR3 DNA is TGCAGTGCTAGAGTTGGGGGTGGTGAAGCTTTCTTT. It is translated as CSARVGGGEAFF.

This chain uses TRBV6-2 or TRBV6-3 with TRBJ2-5; 13 nucleotides agree with TRBD2. The germline V gene has CDR1 MNHEY and CDR2 SVGEGT. The CDR3 is made up of 17 amino acids. Trimming cost V 5 bases and J 5 bases; bases outside gene matches: 11. The CDR3 nucleotides read TGTGCCAGCAGTCGGACTAGCGGGAGTCCCGGGGATGAGACCCAGTACTTC. It translates to CASSRTSGSPGDETQYF.

This clonotype was seen many times. The rearrangement joins TRBV7-2 to TRBJ1-4; D possibly corresponds to TRBD1 (6 bases). Germline V gene lookup returns CDR1 SGHTA and CDR2 FQGNSA. The CDR3 loop spans 15 amino acids. V lost 2 bases and J 7 bases, leaving 14 bases between the germline ends. The CDR3 nucleotides are TGTGCCAGCAGCTTATCCGCAGGGGCTGGTGAAAAACTGTTTTTT. This sequence encodes CASSLSAGAGEKLFF. The whole variable domain, filled in from reference TRBV7-2 and TRBJ1-4, reads GAGVSQSPSNKVTEKGKDVELRCDPISGHTALYWYRQSLGQGLEFLIYFQGNSAPDKSGLPSDRFSAERTGGSVSTLTIQRTQQEDSAVYLCASSLSAGAGEKLFFGSGTQLSVL.

The rearrangement joins TRBV29-1 to TRBJ2-7; D uncertain. The V end lost 0 bases, the J end lost 7 bases, and 10 bases lay between the germline ends. This CDR3 contains 12 residues. The germline gives CDR1 SQVTM, CDR2 ANQGSEA. The CDR3 is CSVEDSPREQYF. In DNA, the CDR3 is TGCAGCGTTGAAGATTCCCCAAGGGAGCAGTACTTC.

This clonotype came up many times. The CDR3: CATQPAGTGRSEAFF. In DNA, the CDR3 is TGTGCCACCCAGCCCGCCGGGACCGGGCGGAGTGAAGCTTTCTTT. V usage is TRBV12-3 or TRBV12-4 and J usage is TRBJ1-1, with D perhaps matching TRBD1 (5 bases). V lost 10 bases, J lost 7 bases, and 25 bases lay in between. This CDR3 region has 15 residues.

The table lists this clonotype with a few counts. This chain connects TRBV25-1 to TRBJ1-2; D is unresolved. The CDR3 contains 13 residues. Trimming removed 3 bases from V and 4 bases from J, with 9 bases in between. Germline V gives CDR1 MGHDK, CDR2 SYGVNS. DNA for the CDR3: TGTGCCAGCAGTGAGGCCCAGCGCTATGGCTACACCTTC. Its translation is CASSEAQRYGYTF.

This clonotype has more than one count but fewer than ten. The gene calls are TRBV7-3 and TRBJ2-3; 14 nucleotides line up with TRBD2. The CDR3 loop spans 18 amino acids. Germline trimming cut 5 bases from V and 1 base from J; bases unmatched to any gene: 8. The germline V gene encodes CDR1 SGHTA and CDR2 FQGTGA. CDR3 DNA: TGTGCCAGCAGCCTCCTTGGACTAGCGGGGGGTCGCACAGATACGCAGTATTTT. Translated: CASSLLGLAGGRTDTQYF.

This clonotype was counted only a few times. This rearrangement joins TRBV6-5 to TRBJ1-1; D is unresolved. The V and J ends lost 2 bases and 1 base respectively, with 5 bases between them. The germline gives CDR1 MNHEY, CDR2 SVGAGI. The CDR3 is 13 amino acids. DNA of the CDR3: TGTGCCAGCAGTTACGCCAGGAACACTGAAGCTTTCTTT. Residues: CASSYARNTEAFF.

In regard to this clonotype: The junction departs from germline at one end; a sequencing error may be responsible. The chain uses TRBV25-1 and TRBJ2-3; tentative D call: TRBD2 (6 bases). Germline loops: CDR1 MGHDK, CDR2 SYGVNS. The CDR3 is 16 residues long. The CDR3 loop is CASSEFGGAVTNTQYF. The CDR3, as DNA: TGTGCCAGCAGTGAATTCGGGGGAGCGGTCACAAATACGCAGTATTTT.

This clonotype came up many times. V and J are TRBV7-3 and TRBJ2-1, with D possibly TRBD2 on 5 matching bases. Germline-derived CDR1 and CDR2 are SGHTA and FQGTGA. The V gene lost 5 bases and the J gene lost 6 bases, with 20 bases spanning the gap. The CDR3 extends over 16 amino acids. This CDR3 reads CASSPQSQTSANEQFF. CDR3 nucleotides: TGTGCCAGCAGCCCGCAGAGTCAAACTAGTGCCAATGAGCAGTTCTTC.

The rearrangement joins TRBV2 to TRBJ2-1; 9 bases agree with TRBD1. V trimming: 5 bases; J trimming: 7 bases; junction bases outside the gene matches: 9. CDR1 and CDR2 from the germline V gene are SNHLY and FYNNEI. The CDR3 length is 15 residues. CDR3 coding DNA: TGTGCCAGCAGTTATAACAGGGGGCGCGTGAATGAGCAGTTCTTC. Translated: CASSYNRGRVNEQFF.

The rearrangement links TRBV28 to TRBJ1-5; 9 nucleotides match TRBD1. Germline lookup yields CDR1 MDHEN and CDR2 SYDVKM. This CDR3 has 16 amino acids. The J segment lost 1 base and the V segment lost 5 bases, leaving 6 bases of the junction unmatched. The CDR3: CASSPPGQGSNQPQHF. DNA of the CDR3: TGTGCCAGCAGTCCCCCGGGACAGGGAAGCAATCAGCCCCAGCATTTT.